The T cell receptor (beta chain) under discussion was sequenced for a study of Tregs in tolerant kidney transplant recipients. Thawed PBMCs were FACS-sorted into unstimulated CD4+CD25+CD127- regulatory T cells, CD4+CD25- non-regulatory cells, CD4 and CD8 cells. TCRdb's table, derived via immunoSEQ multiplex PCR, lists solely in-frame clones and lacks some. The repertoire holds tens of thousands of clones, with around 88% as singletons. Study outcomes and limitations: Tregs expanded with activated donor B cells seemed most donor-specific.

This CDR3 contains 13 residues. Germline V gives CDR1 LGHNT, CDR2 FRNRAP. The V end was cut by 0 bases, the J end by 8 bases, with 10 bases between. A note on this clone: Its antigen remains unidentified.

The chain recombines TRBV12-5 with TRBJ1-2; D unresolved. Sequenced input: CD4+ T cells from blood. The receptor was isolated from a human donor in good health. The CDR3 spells CASGLVDQRGYTF. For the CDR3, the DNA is TGTGCTAGTGGTTTGGTCGACCAGCGGGGCTACACCTTC.